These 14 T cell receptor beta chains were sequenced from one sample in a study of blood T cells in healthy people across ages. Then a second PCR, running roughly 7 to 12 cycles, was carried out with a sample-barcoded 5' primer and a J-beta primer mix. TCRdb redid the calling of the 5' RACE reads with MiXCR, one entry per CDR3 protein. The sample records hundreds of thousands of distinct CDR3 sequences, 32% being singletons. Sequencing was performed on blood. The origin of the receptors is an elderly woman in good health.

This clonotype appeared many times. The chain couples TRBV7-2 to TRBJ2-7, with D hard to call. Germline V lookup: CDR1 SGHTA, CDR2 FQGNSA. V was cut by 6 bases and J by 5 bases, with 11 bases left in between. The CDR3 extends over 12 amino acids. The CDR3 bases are TGTGCCAGCAGAGCTAGTCTCAACGAGCAGTACTTC. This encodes CASRASLNEQYF.

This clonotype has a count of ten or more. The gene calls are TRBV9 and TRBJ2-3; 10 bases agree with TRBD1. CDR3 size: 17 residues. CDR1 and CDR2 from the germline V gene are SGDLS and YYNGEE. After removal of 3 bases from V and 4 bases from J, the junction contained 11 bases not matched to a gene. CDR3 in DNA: TGTGCCAGCAGCGAGACCGGGACAGGGGCGAGGGCAGATACGCAGTATTTT. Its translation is CASSETGTGARADTQYF.

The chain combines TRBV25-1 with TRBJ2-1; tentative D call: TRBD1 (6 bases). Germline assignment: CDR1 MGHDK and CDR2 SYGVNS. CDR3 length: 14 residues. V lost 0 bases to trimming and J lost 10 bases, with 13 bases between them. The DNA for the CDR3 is TGTGCCAGCAGTGAATATATGCCCGGGACAGAGCAGTTCTTC. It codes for CASSEYMPGTEQFF.

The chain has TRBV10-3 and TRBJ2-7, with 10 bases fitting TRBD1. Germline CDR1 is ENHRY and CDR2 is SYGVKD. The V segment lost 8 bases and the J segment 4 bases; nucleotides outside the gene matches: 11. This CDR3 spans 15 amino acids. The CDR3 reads CAILAGDRGRYEQYF. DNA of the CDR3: TGTGCCATCCTAGCCGGGGACAGGGGTCGATACGAGCAGTACTTC.

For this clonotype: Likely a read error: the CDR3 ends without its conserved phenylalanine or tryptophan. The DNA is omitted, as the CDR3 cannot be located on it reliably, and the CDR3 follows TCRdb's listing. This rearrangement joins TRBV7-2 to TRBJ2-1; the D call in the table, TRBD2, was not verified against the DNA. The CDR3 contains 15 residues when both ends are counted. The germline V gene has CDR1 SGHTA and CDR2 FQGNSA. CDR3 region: CASSLEGAGRNEQFI.

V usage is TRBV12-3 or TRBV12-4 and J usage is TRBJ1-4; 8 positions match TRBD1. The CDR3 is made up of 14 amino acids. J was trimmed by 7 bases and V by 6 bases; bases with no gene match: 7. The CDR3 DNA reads TGTGCCAGCAGGTCCGACAGGGGTGGTGAAAAACTGTTTTTT. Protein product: CASRSDRGGEKLFF.

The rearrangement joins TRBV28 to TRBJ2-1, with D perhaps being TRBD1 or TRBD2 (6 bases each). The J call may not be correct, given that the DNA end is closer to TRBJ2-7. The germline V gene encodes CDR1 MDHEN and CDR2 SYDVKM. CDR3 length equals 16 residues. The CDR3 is CASSLSRGPSYNEQYF. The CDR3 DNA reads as TGTGCCAGCAGTTTATCCCGGGGGCCCTCCTACAATGAGCAGTACTTC.

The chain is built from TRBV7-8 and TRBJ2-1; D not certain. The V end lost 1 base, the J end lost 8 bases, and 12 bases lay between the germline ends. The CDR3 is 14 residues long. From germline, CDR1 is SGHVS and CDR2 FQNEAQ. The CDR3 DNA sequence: TGTGCCAGCAGCTTAGGGTCAGGTAAGTATGAGCAGTTCTTC. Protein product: CASSLGSGKYEQFF. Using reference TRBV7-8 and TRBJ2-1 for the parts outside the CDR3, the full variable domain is GAGVSQSPRYKVAKRGQDVALRCDPISGHVSLFWYQQALGQGPEFLTYFQNEAQLDKSGLPSDRFFAERPEGSVSTLKIQRTQQEDSAVYLCASSLGSGKYEQFFGPGTRLTVL.

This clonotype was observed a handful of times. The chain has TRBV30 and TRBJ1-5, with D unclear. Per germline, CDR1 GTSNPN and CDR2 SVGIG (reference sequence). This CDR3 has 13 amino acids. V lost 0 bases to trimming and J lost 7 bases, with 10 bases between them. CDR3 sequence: CAWSVAQEQPQHF. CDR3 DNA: TGTGCCTGGAGTGTTGCCCAAGAGCAGCCCCAGCATTTT.

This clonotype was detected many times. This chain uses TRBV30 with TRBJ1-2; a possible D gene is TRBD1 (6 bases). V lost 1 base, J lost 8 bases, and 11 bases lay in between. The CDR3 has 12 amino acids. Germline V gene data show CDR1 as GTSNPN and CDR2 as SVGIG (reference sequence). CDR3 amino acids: CAWSETGSGYTF. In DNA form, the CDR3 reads TGTGCCTGGAGTGAGACAGGATCCGGCTACACCTTC.

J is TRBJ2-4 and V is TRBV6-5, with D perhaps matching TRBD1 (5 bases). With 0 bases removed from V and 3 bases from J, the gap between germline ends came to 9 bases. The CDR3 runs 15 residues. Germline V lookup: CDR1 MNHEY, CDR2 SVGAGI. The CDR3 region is CASSYSQGGKNIQYF. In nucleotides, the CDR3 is TGTGCCAGCAGTTACTCGCAGGGTGGCAAAAACATTCAGTACTTC.

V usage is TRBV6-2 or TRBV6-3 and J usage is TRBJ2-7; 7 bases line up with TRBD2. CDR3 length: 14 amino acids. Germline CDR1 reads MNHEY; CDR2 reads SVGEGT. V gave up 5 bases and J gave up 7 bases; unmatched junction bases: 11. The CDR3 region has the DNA TGTGCCAGCAGTCCAGGACTAGATTACAATGAGCAGTACTTC. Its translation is CASSPGLDYNEQYF.

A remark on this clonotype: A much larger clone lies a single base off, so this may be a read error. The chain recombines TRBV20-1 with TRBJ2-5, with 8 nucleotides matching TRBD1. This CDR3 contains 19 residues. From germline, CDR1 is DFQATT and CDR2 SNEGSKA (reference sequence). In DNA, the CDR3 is TGCAGTGCTAGAGATTGGGGCAGGGGGCGGAGGAGAGATCAAGAGGCCCAGTACTTC. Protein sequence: CSARDWGRGRRRDQEAQYF.

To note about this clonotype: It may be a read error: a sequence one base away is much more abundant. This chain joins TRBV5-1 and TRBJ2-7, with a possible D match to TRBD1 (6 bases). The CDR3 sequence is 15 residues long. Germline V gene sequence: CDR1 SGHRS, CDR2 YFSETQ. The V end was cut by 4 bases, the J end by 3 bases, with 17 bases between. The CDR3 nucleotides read TGCGCCAGCAGCATGAATGGCAGGGGTATCTACGAGCAGTACTTC. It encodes CASSMNGRGIYEQYF.